The rows below give T cell receptor beta chains drawn from one sample of a study of blood T cells in healthy people across ages. TCRdb reprocessed the 5' RACE reads with MiXCR, giving one entry per CDR3 protein. This table holds roughly 800,000 distinct CDR3 sequences, around 25% found once. These data also featured in a second study, about T cells of mothers and their children.

The sample was blood. These receptors were obtained from a boy between 10 and 17 years old in good health. Both conserved end residues are part of each CDR3. The D gene is left open where the match is weak. The size entry is marked missing in some rows and otherwise reads once, few, many or a size class.

TRBV2,NA,TRBJ2-7,NA,CASSESEGRFPYEQYF,TGTGCCAGCAGTGAGTCAGAGGGGCGGTTCCCTTACGAGCAGTACTTC
TRBV20-1,few,TRBJ2-5,TRBD2,CSARAPRLAHQETQYF,TGCAGTGCTAGAGCCCCCAGACTAGCGCACCAAGAGACCCAGTACTTC
TRBV5-1,NA,TRBJ1-6,TRBD1,CASSPDRERSPLHF,TGCGCCAGCAGTCCTGACAGGGAACGTTCACCCCTCCACTTT
TRBV7-6,few,TRBJ1-1,NA,CANTIGISAFF,TGTGCCAATACTATCGGGATCTCAGCTTTCTTT
TRBV29-1,NA,TRBJ2-7,TRBD1,CSVDDATGGYEQYF,TGCAGCGTTGATGATGCGACAGGGGGGTACGAGCAGTACTTC
TRBV13,few,TRBJ2-1,NA,CASSLEFSGISYNEQFF,TGTGCCAGCAGCTTAGAGTTCAGCGGTATCTCCTACAATGAGCAGTTCTTC
TRBV30,few,TRBJ2-1,NA,CAWAFGAGSSYNEQFF,TGTGCCTGGGCGTTCGGGGCGGGCTCCTCCTACAATGAGCAGTTCTTC
TRBV2,NA,TRBJ2-1,TRBD2,CASSDLAGTMKQFF,TGTGCCAGCAGTGACCTAGCGGGGACCATGAAGCAGTTCTTC
TRBV2,NA,TRBJ2-7,NA,CASSEASLSYEQYF,TGTGCCAGCAGTGAGGCCAGTCTCTCCTACGAGCAGTACTTC
TRBV9,NA,TRBJ1-4,NA,CASSVGRATSTNEKLFF,TGTGCCAGCAGCGTCGGACGCGCCACCTCAACTAATGAAAAACTGTTTTTT
TRBV20-1,few,TRBJ2-3,TRBD2,CSQSPGGSDTQYF,TGCAGCCAATCCCCGGGGGGGTCAGATACGCAGTATTTT
TRBV9,NA,TRBJ2-1,TRBD1,CASSRTGNRYNEQFF,TGTGCCAGCAGCCGGACAGGGAATCGTTACAATGAGCAGTTCTTC
TRBV20-1,few,TRBJ2-1,NA,CSAGIASSSYNEQFF,TGCAGTGCAGGAATAGCGTCCAGCTCCTACAATGAGCAGTTCTTC
TRBV7-9,NA,TRBJ2-1,TRBD1,CASSSGTGGLYNEQFF,TGTGCCAGCAGTTCCGGGACAGGGGGACTTTACAATGAGCAGTTCTTC
TRBV25-1,NA,TRBJ2-3,NA,CASSEYGRDTDTQYF,TGTGCCAGCAGTGAATACGGACGGGACACAGATACGCAGTATTTT
TRBV7-9,NA,TRBJ1-1,NA,CASSPNLRQMNTEAFF,TGTGCCAGCAGCCCAAATCTCCGACAGATGAACACTGAAGCTTTCTTT
TRBV4-3,NA,TRBJ2-3,TRBD2,CASSQIPGTSGSEGSTDTQYF,TGCGCCAGCAGCCAAATCCCCGGGACTAGCGGCTCCGAGGGTAGCACAGATACGCAGTATTTT
TRBV5-1,NA,TRBJ2-7,NA,CASRTTAQHEQYF,TGCGCCAGCAGAACCACAGCGCAGCACGAGCAGTACTTC
TRBV20-1,few,TRBJ2-3,NA,CSASSGGGTDTQYF,TGCAGTGCTAGTTCCGGGGGTGGGACAGATACGCAGTATTTT
TRBV6-4,NA,TRBJ1-2,NA,CASNGGDNYGYTF,TGTGCCAGCAACGGGGGAGATAACTATGGCTACACCTTC
TRBV5-1,NA,TRBJ1-3,NA,CASSLSGENTIYF,TGCGCCAGCAGCTTGTCAGGCGAGAACACCATATATTTT
TRBV5-8,NA,TRBJ1-1,NA,CASYLMGGPNTEAFF,TGTGCCAGCTATCTCATGGGGGGCCCGAACACTGAAGCTTTCTTT
TRBV28,NA,TRBJ2-6,NA,CASSSEGWANVLTF,TGTGCCAGCAGTTCGGAGGGCTGGGCCAACGTCCTGACTTTC
TRBV29-1,few,TRBJ2-1,TRBD1,CSVGSDRDYNEQFF,TGCAGCGTTGGGTCGGACAGGGACTACAATGAGCAGTTCTTC
TRBV27,NA,TRBJ1-2,NA,CASSLSAGENYGYTF,TGTGCCAGCAGTTTATCGGCGGGGGAGAACTATGGCTACACCTTC